A selection of T cell receptor beta chains follows, all from one sample in a study of CD8+ T cells in alopecia areata. Repertoires were generated with immunoSEQ multiplex PCR, while TCRdb's copy carries only in-frame clones and drops some. Among fewer than 100,000 clones, just over 70% were seen once, and the ten largest hold roughly 17%. Sequenced here: CD8+ T cells sorted from blood, sampled at week 44, from a patient treated with tofacitinib. The receptor set was obtained from a human donor with alopecia areata. Each CDR3 is given with its conserved first and last residue. Fields, in order: clone size, V gene, D gene, J gene, CDR3 protein, CDR3 DNA. The D gene is left open where the match is weak. Rows give clone size only sometimes, using once, few, many, or a class for an expanded clone.

clone_size: few
v_call: TRBV29-1
d_call: NA
j_call: TRBJ2-2
cdr3_aa: CSDLKRGNTGELFF
cdr3_nt: TGCAGCGATTTGAAGAGGGGAAACACCGGGGAGCTGTTTTTT

clone_size: NA
v_call: TRBV29-1
d_call: NA
j_call: TRBJ1-1
cdr3_aa: CSVNSGRPNTEAFF
cdr3_nt: TGCAGCGTTAATTCTGGCAGGCCGAACACTGAAGCTTTCTTT

clone_size: medium-sized
v_call: TRBV6-1
d_call: NA
j_call: TRBJ2-7
cdr3_aa: CASSGLRGRTYEQYF
cdr3_nt: TGTGCCAGCAGTGGATTAAGGGGCCGCACCTACGAGCAGTACTTC

clone_size: NA
v_call: TRBV7-2
d_call: NA
j_call: TRBJ1-2
cdr3_aa: CASSIGQSPNYGYTF
cdr3_nt: TGTGCCAGCAGCATAGGACAGTCTCCGAACTATGGCTACACCTTC

clone_size: NA
v_call: TRBV11-2
d_call: NA
j_call: TRBJ2-7
cdr3_aa: CASSAGPGPRGEQYF
cdr3_nt: TGTGCCAGCAGCGCGGGCCCGGGGCCCCGTGGGGAGCAGTACTTC

clone_size: NA
v_call: TRBV4-3
d_call: NA
j_call: TRBJ1-2
cdr3_aa: CASSLLPGRYTF
cdr3_nt: TGCGCCAGCAGTCTCCTACCGGGTCGCTACACCTTC

clone_size: once
v_call: TRBV5-4
d_call: NA
j_call: TRBJ1-2
cdr3_aa: CASSLGGDNYGYTF
cdr3_nt: TGTGCCAGCAGCTTAGGGGGGGATAACTATGGCTACACCTTC

clone_size: NA
v_call: TRBV30
d_call: TRBD1
j_call: TRBJ2-2
cdr3_aa: CAWSPGQGSGELFF
cdr3_nt: TGTGCCTGGAGCCCGGGACAGGGAAGCGGGGAGCTGTTTTTT

clone_size: NA
v_call: TRBV5-6
d_call: NA
j_call: TRBJ2-3
cdr3_aa: CASSHPTDTQYF
cdr3_nt: TGTGCCAGCAGCCACCCCACAGATACGCAGTATTTT

clone_size: NA
v_call: TRBV30
d_call: TRBD1
j_call: TRBJ1-2
cdr3_aa: CAWSVSTGITIGYTF
cdr3_nt: TGTGCCTGGAGTGTGTCGACAGGGATAACTATTGGCTACACCTTC

clone_size: NA
v_call: TRBV9
d_call: TRBD1
j_call: TRBJ1-1
cdr3_aa: CASGGQGGVTEAFF
cdr3_nt: TGTGCCAGCGGAGGACAGGGCGGCGTCACTGAAGCTTTCTTT

clone_size: NA
v_call: TRBV2
d_call: TRBD1
j_call: TRBJ1-2
cdr3_aa: CASSEGGQLSYGYTF
cdr3_nt: TGTGCCAGCAGTGAAGGGGGACAGCTTTCCTATGGCTACACCTTC

clone_size: NA
v_call: TRBV6-5
d_call: TRBD1
j_call: TRBJ1-2
cdr3_aa: CASSPGGGRYGYTF
cdr3_nt: TGTGCCAGCTCCCCGGGAGGGGGCAGATATGGCTACACCTTC

clone_size: few
v_call: TRBV29-1
d_call: NA
j_call: TRBJ2-7
cdr3_aa: CSVFLQNYEQYF
cdr3_nt: TGCAGCGTTTTTCTACAGAACTACGAGCAGTACTTC

clone_size: NA
v_call: TRBV9
d_call: NA
j_call: TRBJ2-7
cdr3_aa: CASSGSAPYPYEQYF
cdr3_nt: TGTGCCAGCAGCGGCAGCGCCCCGTACCCCTACGAGCAGTACTTC

clone_size: NA
v_call: TRBV11-3
d_call: NA
j_call: TRBJ1-1
cdr3_aa: CASSGRNTEAFF
cdr3_nt: TGTGCCAGCAGCGGCAGGAACACTGAAGCTTTCTTT

clone_size: NA
v_call: TRBV29-1
d_call: NA
j_call: TRBJ2-7
cdr3_aa: CSVEDAQTGNSYEQYF
cdr3_nt: TGCAGCGTTGAAGATGCCCAGACAGGTAACTCCTACGAGCAGTACTTC

clone_size: NA
v_call: TRBV23-1
d_call: TRBD1
j_call: TRBJ2-2
cdr3_aa: CASSQPGQDTGELFF
cdr3_nt: TGCGCCAGCAGCCAACCGGGACAGGACACCGGGGAGCTGTTTTTT